This passage covers 9 T cell receptor beta chains from one sample sequenced in a study of T cell clonality in common variable immunodeficiency (dated by TCRdb to between 2015 and 2016). Library prep was done by the immunoSEQ multiplex PCR assay. The clones in this table, taken by TCRdb from immuneACCESS, are in-frame only. Not every clone is retained; where verified, under half of the shortfall comes from an unresolved V gene, and the cause of the rest is unknown. This sample has under 35,000 clones in the table, none counted a single time. 3.5% to 4% of the sample rests with the top ten. The sample taken for sequencing was peripheral blood mononuclear cells. The receptors were gathered from a person aged 18-70 years in good health.

This clone appeared many times. With the read ending 3 residues before the CDR3 end, the germline J gene is used to fill in that end. The chain uses TRBV5-1 and TRBJ2-3; D is perhaps TRBD1 (6 bases). From germline, CDR1 is SGHRS and CDR2 YFSETQ. CDR3 length: 14 residues. V dropped 2 bases and J dropped 5 bases, with 12 bases sitting between them. The CDR3 region is CASSFYRAVDTQYF. The part of the CDR3 DNA that was read is TGCGCCAGCAGCTTTTACAGGGCGGTAGATACG.

The sample holds a few counts of this clone. A read error may be the cause here, since a much bigger clone is one base away. The observed sequence ends 3 residues before the CDR3 terminus, with the missing tail filled in from the germline J gene. The sample has other DNA sequences that encode this CDR3 too. The chain couples TRBV2 to TRBJ1-3, with D tentatively TRBD1 (5 bases). In germline, CDR1 is SNHLY, CDR2 FYNNEI. CDR3 length equals 14 residues. The part of the CDR3 DNA that was read is TGTGCCAGCAGTTCTACAGGTCCAGGAAACACA. Amino acid sequence: CASSSTGPGNT. The complete CDR3 reads CASSSTGPGNTIYF.

This clone occurred many times. The read stops 3 residues short of the end of the CDR3; the missing end is completed from the germline J gene. The gene calls are TRBV6-1 and TRBJ1-5, with 12 bases fitting TRBD1. The CDR3 consists of 16 residues. Germline V gene sequence: CDR1 MNHNS, CDR2 SASEGT. The V gene end was trimmed by 1 base and the J gene end by 6 bases; junction bases not matched to a gene: 4. The CDR3 protein is CASSEGGQGASQPQHF. The part of the CDR3 DNA that was read is TGTGCCAGCAGTGAAGGGGGACAGGGGGCCAGTCAGCCC.

This clone was seen ten or more times. The CDR3 end lies 3 residues beyond the end of the read and is filled in from the germline J gene. This chain links TRBV20-1 with TRBJ1-1; TRBD1 aligns across 8 bases. Germline V gene lookup returns CDR1 DFQATT and CDR2 SNEGSKA (reference sequence). CDR3 length: 12 amino acids. CDR3 amino acids: CRAGQADTEAFF. The sequenced part of the CDR3 DNA is TGCAGAGCGGGACAGGCAGACACTGAA.

This clone was recorded many times. Partial CDR3 DNA: TGCAGTGCTACTATAGCGGCCCCAGATACG. It encodes CSATIAAPDT. The full CDR3 reads CSATIAAPDTQYF. This rearrangement joins TRBV20-1 to TRBJ2-3; D possibly corresponds to TRBD2 (6 bases). The read ends 3 residues early relative to the CDR3; the germline J gene fills the gap. Germline CDR1 reads DFQATT; CDR2 reads SNEGSKA (reference sequence). The CDR3 has 13 amino acids. V was clipped by 4 bases and J by 4 bases, with 12 bases between them.

In its sample, this clone was seen many times. Read coverage stops 3 residues before the CDR3 terminus; the germline J gene supplies the remainder. The chain carries TRBV20-1 and TRBJ2-1; D remains unclear. V dropped 4 bases and J dropped 1 base, with 5 bases sitting between them. The CDR3 is made up of 12 amino acids. CDR1 is DFQATT, CDR2 SNEGSKA, per germline (reference sequence). CDR3 amino acids: CSAILSYNEQFF. The DNA read from the CDR3 is TGCAGTGCTATTCTATCCTACAATGAG.

This clone was recorded at least ten times. The read terminates 3 residues before the CDR3 end, so the remaining end is supplied by the germline J gene. The V call is TRBV7-6, the J call TRBJ2-3; D is unresolved. Germline V CDR1 and CDR2: SGHVS, FNYEAQ. V dropped 1 base and J dropped 4 bases, with 12 bases sitting between them. The CDR3 loop spans 15 amino acids. The CDR3 sequence: CASSLEGSRSDTQYF. CDR3 DNA (partial): TGTGCCAGCAGCTTAGAGGGCAGCAGGTCAGATACG.

The table lists this clone with many counts. Read sequence stops 3 residues before the CDR3 end, and the germline J gene provides the missing end. The chain employs TRBV30 and TRBJ1-1, with TRBD1 as a possible D gene (5 bases). The CDR3 length is 13 residues. V was pared by 3 bases and J by 4 bases, with 12 bases between. Germline V gives CDR1 GTSNPN, CDR2 SVGIG (reference sequence). The CDR3 loop reads CAWSRRGGTEAFF. CDR3 DNA, as far as it was read: TGTGCCTGGAGCCGCCGGGGGGGCACTGAA.

As regards this clone: The DNA ends 3 residues before the CDR3 does, and the rest of the CDR3 is filled in from the germline J gene. The V and J genes are TRBV7-2 and TRBJ2-4, with TRBD1 as a possible D gene (5 bases). This CDR3 region has 12 residues. Germline-derived CDR1 and CDR2 are SGHTA and FQGNSA. CDR3 residues: CASSLQGYGQYF. Partial CDR3 DNA: TGTGCCAGCAGCTTACAGGGCTATGGT.